This TCR beta chain is from a study of blood T cell repertoires in COVID-19. About the study: Sample material is recorded as cDNA or gDNA derived from T cells, B-cell-depleted T cells, or PBMCs.

Authors' processing steps: It was from reference gene primer amplification that nucleated cell counts were estimated. TCRdb keeps only in-frame clones here, not all; method: immunoSEQ multiplex PCR. The D gene and trimming were derived from the DNA, and the V and J assignments and clone size from that table. The table includes approximately 110,000 clones, 60% to 85% detected once. This clone was counted once. Germline CDR1 is LNHDA and CDR2 is SQIVND (reference sequence). The V end was cut by 2 bases, the J end by 4 bases, with 11 bases between. The CDR3 extends over 14 amino acids. V and J are TRBV19 and TRBJ1-1; no definite D call. The sequenced sample consisted of peripheral blood. The sequence was collected from a human donor in a cohort sampled during active or convalescent COVID-19. CDR3 loop: CASSIWVGGTEAFF. The CDR3 region has the DNA TGTGCCAGTAGTATATGGGTAGGCGGCACTGAAGCTTTCTTT.